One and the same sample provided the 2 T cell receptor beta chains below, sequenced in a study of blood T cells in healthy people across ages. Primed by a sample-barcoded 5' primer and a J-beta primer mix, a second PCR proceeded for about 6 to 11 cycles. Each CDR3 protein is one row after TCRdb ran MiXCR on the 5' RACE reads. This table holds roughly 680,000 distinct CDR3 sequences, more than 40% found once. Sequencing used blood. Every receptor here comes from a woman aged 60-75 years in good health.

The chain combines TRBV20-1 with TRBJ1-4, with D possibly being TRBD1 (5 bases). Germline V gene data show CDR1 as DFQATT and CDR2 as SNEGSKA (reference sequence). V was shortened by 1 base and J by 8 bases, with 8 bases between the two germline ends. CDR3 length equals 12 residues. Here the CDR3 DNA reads TGCAGTGCTAGAGGTCGGGGGGAAAAACTGTTTTTT. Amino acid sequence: CSARGRGEKLFF.

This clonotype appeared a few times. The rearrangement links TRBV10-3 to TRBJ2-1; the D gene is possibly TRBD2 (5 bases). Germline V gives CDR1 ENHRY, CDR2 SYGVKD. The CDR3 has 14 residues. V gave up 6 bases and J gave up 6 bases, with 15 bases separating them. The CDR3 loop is CAIRENGLANEQFF. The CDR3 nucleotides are TGTGCCATCAGGGAGAACGGGCTAGCCAATGAGCAGTTCTTC.